One and the same sample provided the 17 T cell receptor beta chains below, sequenced in a study of blood T cell repertoires in COVID-19. Sequencing used immunoSEQ multiplex PCR; TCRdb keeps in-frame clones, though not all of them. The sample has about 670,000 clones, approximately 90% seen once. The specimen was peripheral blood. The receptors come from a woman aged 18-29 years with acute or convalescent COVID-19.

The chain recombines TRBV5-4 with TRBJ2-5; D call uncertain. The germline gives CDR1 SGHNT, CDR2 YYREEE (reference sequence). The length of the CDR3 is 13 residues. Trimming left V 4 bases short and J 3 bases short, with 10 bases between. The CDR3 here is CASSLAVEETQYF. DNA for the CDR3: TGTGCCAGCAGCCTTGCGGTGGAAGAGACCCAGTACTTC.

The chain couples TRBV5-1 to TRBJ1-6, with 7 bases that match TRBD1. Trimming removed 4 bases from V and 2 bases from J; junction bases left unmatched: 12. The CDR3 spans 18 residues. Germline assignment: CDR1 SGHRS and CDR2 YFSETQ. The CDR3 protein is CASSRTGANGPYNSPLHF. CDR3 nucleotides: TGCGCCAGCAGCCGAACAGGGGCGAATGGACCCTATAATTCACCCCTCCACTTT.

The chain uses TRBV24-1 and TRBJ2-2; 7 bases are a match to TRBD1. The CDR3 contains 16 residues. The trim removed 4 bases at V and 6 bases at J, leaving 10 bases unmatched. Per the germline V gene, CDR1 is KGHDR and CDR2 is SFDVKD. CDR3 coding DNA: TGTGCCACCAGTGACTCAACAGACAGGGTAGCCGGGGAGCTGTTTTTT. Protein: CATSDSTDRVAGELFF.

The chain links TRBV3-1 (or the pseudogene TRBV3-2) to TRBJ1-4; 7 bases are shared with TRBD1. The trim removed 3 bases at V and 1 base at J, leaving 2 bases unmatched. The CDR3 extends over 15 amino acids. The germline V gene has CDR1 LGHDT and CDR2 YNNKEL (reference sequence). The CDR3 DNA reads as TGTGCCAGCAGCCAGGGGGACAGAACTAATGAAAAACTGTTTTTT. Its protein product is CASSQGDRTNEKLFF.

This chain connects TRBV5-1 to TRBJ2-7; unclear D gene. Trimming removed 0 bases from V and 0 bases from J, with 7 bases in between. This CDR3 comprises 14 residues. Germline values: CDR1 SGHRS, CDR2 YFSETQ. CDR3 loop: CASSLGRSSYEQYF. The CDR3 DNA reads TGCGCCAGCAGCTTGGGACGGAGCTCCTACGAGCAGTACTTC.

This chain joins TRBV7-2 and TRBJ2-1; maybe TRBD2 (6 bases). Germline V gene data show CDR1 as SGHTA and CDR2 as FQGNSA. Trimming took 2 bases from V and 6 from J, leaving 14 bases between them. The CDR3 spans 15 residues. CDR3 in DNA: TGTGCCAGCAGCTTACTTGGTAGCGGTCTCAATGAGCAGTTCTTC. Translated, it gives CASSLLGSGLNEQFF.

This chain uses TRBV28 with TRBJ1-1; 8 nucleotides match TRBD1. The CDR3 has 14 residues. Germline CDR1 MDHEN, CDR2 SYDVKM. Germline trimming cut 6 bases from V and 8 bases from J; bases unmatched to any gene: 11. CDR3 amino acids: CASRSHSGTGEAFF. The CDR3 region has the DNA TGTGCCAGCAGGTCACACTCCGGGACAGGCGAAGCTTTCTTT.

This clone was detected only once. The chain recombines TRBV7-3 with TRBJ1-6; 7 nucleotides line up with TRBD1. The CDR3 has 15 residues. The germline gives CDR1 SGHTA, CDR2 FQGTGA. J gave up 7 bases and V 0 bases, and 3 bases lay outside the gene matches. CDR3 sequence reads: CASSLTGTENSPLHF. The CDR3 DNA follows: TGTGCCAGCAGCTTAACGGGGACAGAAAATTCACCCCTCCACTTT.

CDR3 DNA: TGTGCCAGCAGCAGAAACAGGGGAGAGACCCAGTACTTC. Protein sequence: CASSRNRGETQYF. J is TRBJ2-5 and V is TRBV5-4; 7 bases agree with TRBD1. The V and J ends lost 4 bases and 4 bases, in that order; junction bases with no gene match: 4. The CDR3 sequence is 13 residues long. Germline assignment: CDR1 SGHNT and CDR2 YYREEE (reference sequence).

The rearrangement links TRBV2 to TRBJ1-1; no definite D call. From germline, CDR1 is SNHLY and CDR2 FYNNEI. V was trimmed by 6 bases and J by 4 bases, leaving 12 bases between them. The CDR3 has 13 amino acids. CDR3 residues: CASRVEGFTEAFF. The CDR3 DNA is TGTGCCAGCAGAGTCGAGGGCTTCACTGAAGCTTTCTTT. Full variable domain (missing parts from reference TRBV2 and TRBJ1-1): EPEVTQTPSHQVTQMGQEVILRCVPISNHLYFYWYRQILGQKVEFLVSFYNNEISEKSEIFDDQFSVERPDGSNFTLKIRSTKLEDSAMYFCASRVEGFTEAFFGQGTRLTVV.

A few counts support this clone. The chain recombines TRBV7-9 with TRBJ1-2, with 8 bases matching TRBD1. The CDR3 is 15 residues long. V shed 2 bases, J shed 2 bases, and the junction held 4 bases outside the gene matches. From germline, CDR1 is SEHNR and CDR2 FQNEAQ (reference sequence). CDR3 in amino acids: CASSLRGTGNYGYTF. In nucleotides, the CDR3 is TGTGCCAGCAGCTTAAGGGGGACAGGAAACTATGGCTACACCTTC.

The CDR3 nucleotides are TGTGCCACCAGCCACAGGGTAAGGACTGAAGCTTTCTTT. This translates into CATSHRVRTEAFF. The V gene is TRBV15, the J gene TRBJ1-1; D might be TRBD1 (6 bases). Germline-derived CDR1 and CDR2 are LNHNV and YYDKDF (reference sequence). Trimming shortened V by 5 bases and J by 5 bases, and 12 bases separated the two germline ends. This CDR3 is 13 amino acids long.

This clone was detected only once. This chain connects TRBV3-1 (or the pseudogene TRBV3-2) to TRBJ1-2; 9 bases agree with TRBD1. This CDR3 comprises 16 residues. Germline CDR1 is LGHDT and CDR2 is YNNKEL (reference sequence). V trimming: 4 bases; J trimming: 3 bases; junction bases outside the gene matches: 9. The CDR3 DNA reads TGTGCCAGCAGCCGCGCGGCAGGACAGGGGCACTATGGCTACACCTTC. Translating gives CASSRAAGQGHYGYTF.

The V and J genes are TRBV3-1 (or the pseudogene TRBV3-2) and TRBJ2-2; TRBD1 matches 9 bases. With 5 bases clipped from V and 6 bases from J, the junction kept 10 bases outside the gene matches. CDR1 is LGHDT and CDR2 is YNNKEL in the germline V gene (reference sequence). This CDR3 spans 16 amino acids. CDR3 in amino acids: CASSKSWGQGPGELFF. The CDR3 DNA is TGTGCCAGCAGCAAGAGCTGGGGACAGGGACCCGGGGAGCTGTTTTTT.

The V and J genes are TRBV9 and TRBJ1-6, with a tentative D call TRBD1 (6 bases). The CDR3 is 14 amino acids. CDR1 is SGDLS and CDR2 is YYNGEE in the germline V gene. Trimming stripped 0 bases from V and 10 bases from J, with 11 bases between. CDR3 in amino acids: CASSVVQGESPLHF. CDR3 sequence (DNA): TGTGCCAGCAGCGTAGTACAGGGCGAGTCACCCCTCCACTTT.

The chain couples TRBV7-9 to TRBJ1-2, with 12 bases that match TRBD1. The germline CDR1 and CDR2 sequences are SEHNR and FQNEAQ (reference sequence). The CDR3 spans 15 residues. With 7 bases clipped from V and 8 bases from J, the junction kept 11 bases outside the gene matches. CDR3 loop: CASTLSSGTGGGYTF. In DNA form, the CDR3 reads TGTGCCAGCACTCTATCCTCCGGGACAGGGGGCGGCTACACCTTC.

The J gene is TRBJ1-5, the V gene TRBV19; D is perhaps TRBD1 (6 bases). CDR3 length: 15 residues. Germline assignment: CDR1 LNHDA and CDR2 SQIVND (reference sequence). Trimming left V 5 bases short and J 5 bases short, with 16 bases between. CDR3 sequence: CASSPSGDGYQPQHF. DNA of the CDR3: TGTGCCAGTAGTCCCTCAGGGGACGGATATCAGCCCCAGCATTTT. The variable domain in full, completed from reference TRBV19 and TRBJ1-5, reads DGGITQSPKYLFRKEGQNVTLSCEQNLNHDAMYWYRQDPGQGLRLIYYSQIVNDFQKGDIAEGYSVSREKKESFPLTVTSAQKNPTAFYLCASSPSGDGYQPQHFGDGTRLSIL.